The clone carrying this T cell receptor (beta chain) appeared many times. Sample donors were healthy Caucasian individuals that came from Russia, aged 6 to 90. The data originate from a study of blood T cells in healthy people across ages. The germline CDR1 and CDR2 sequences are SQVTM and ANQGSEA. V trimming: 6 bases; J trimming: 2 bases; junction bases outside the gene matches: 7. The CDR3 loop spans 13 amino acids. With a J-beta primer mix and a sample-barcoded 5' primer, a second PCR ran about 6 to 11 cycles. From the 5' RACE reads, TCRdb called clonotypes with MiXCR, one entry per CDR3 protein. The data hold roughly 1,700,000 distinct CDR3 sequences, with about 28% observed a single time.

V gene TRBV29-1 combines with J gene TRBJ2-7; 7 bases agree with TRBD1. Sequenced input: blood. The TCR was taken from a woman aged 25-40 years in good health. The DNA for the CDR3 is TGCAGCGTCTCGACAGGGTGGGCCTACGAGCAGTACTTC. Protein: CSVSTGWAYEQYF.